The T cell receptor beta chain described here comes from a study of blood T cell repertoires in COVID-19. Assay: immunoSEQ multiplex PCR; the TCRdb copy retains only in-frame clones and omits some. This sample has around 300,000 clones, with nearly 90% found just once. From germline, CDR1 is GTSNPN and CDR2 SVGIG (reference sequence). The trim removed 2 bases at V and 0 bases at J, leaving 5 bases unmatched. The CDR3 totals 15 residues. This sequence was found in a woman aged 25-40 years who had recovered from COVID-19. The rearrangement uses TRBV30 and TRBJ1-1; 8 bases agree with TRBD1. Sequencing was done on a sample of PBMCs or T cells enriched from blood (not recorded which). CDR3 nucleotides: TGTGCCTGGAGTCGCAGGGGGCCTATGAACACTGAAGCTTTCTTT. Translation: CAWSRRGPMNTEAFF.